The rows below give T cell receptor beta chains drawn from one sample of a study of T cells in Graves' hyperthyroidism and ophthalmopathy. From the multiplex PCR reads, TCRdb called clonotypes with MiXCR, one entry per CDR3 protein. The table has hundreds of thousands of distinct CDR3 sequences, 14% seen once. Sequenced material: blood. The receptors here all came from a woman in her late teens or twenties with Graves' hyperthyroidism. The CDR3 runs from the conserved cysteine through the conserved F or W. Each record gives: CDR3 DNA, CDR3 protein, clone size, CDR3 length, V gene, D gene, J gene. D genes are given only for firm matches. Where a row states a size, it is once, few, many or the class of an expanded clone; other rows omit it.

CDR3 DNA: TGTGCCAGCAGTTTAGCTATCGCAGATACGCAGTATTTT
CDR3 protein: CASSLAIADTQYF
clone size: -
CDR3 length: 13
V gene: TRBV27
D gene: -
J gene: TRBJ2-3

CDR3 DNA: TGTGCCAGCAGTCGGGAGTCTCAAGCTTTCTTT
CDR3 protein: CASSRESQAFF
clone size: many
CDR3 length: 11
V gene: TRBV6-2/TRBV6-3
D gene: -
J gene: TRBJ1-1

CDR3 DNA: TGTGCCAGCAGCCCACTAGCGGGAGTCCACGAGCAGTACTTC
CDR3 protein: CASSPLAGVHEQYF
clone size: -
CDR3 length: 14
V gene: TRBV3-1
D gene: TRBD2
J gene: TRBJ2-7

CDR3 DNA: TGCAGCGTTGAGGAAGTCAGGAGCATGTACAATGAGCAGTTCTTC
CDR3 protein: CSVEEVRSMYNEQFF
clone size: few
CDR3 length: 15
V gene: TRBV29-1
D gene: -
J gene: TRBJ2-1

CDR3 DNA: TGTGCCAGCAGCAGAGGACTAGCGGGAGACGGGACAGATACGCAGTATTTT
CDR3 protein: CASSRGLAGDGTDTQYF
clone size: many
CDR3 length: 17
V gene: TRBV13
D gene: TRBD2
J gene: TRBJ2-3

CDR3 DNA: TGTGCCAGCAGCGTAAACCGACAGGGGCCTAACACCGGGGAGCTGTTTTTT
CDR3 protein: CASSVNRQGPNTGELFF
clone size: -
CDR3 length: 17
V gene: TRBV9
D gene: TRBD1
J gene: TRBJ2-2

CDR3 DNA: TGTGCCAGCAGGCGGGACACCCGGGATACGCAGTATTTT
CDR3 protein: CASRRDTRDTQYF
clone size: few
CDR3 length: 13
V gene: TRBV6-1
D gene: -
J gene: TRBJ2-3

CDR3 DNA: TGCAGTATACAGGGGAACGAGCAGCCCCAGCATTTT
CDR3 protein: CSIQGNEQPQHF
clone size: -
CDR3 length: 12
V gene: TRBV20-1
D gene: TRBD1
J gene: TRBJ1-5

CDR3 DNA: TGCAGTGCTAACAGACAAGAGACCCAGTACTTC
CDR3 protein: CSANRQETQYF
clone size: many
CDR3 length: 11
V gene: TRBV20-1
D gene: -
J gene: TRBJ2-5

CDR3 DNA: TGCAGTGCCAAAGACAAGGTAGTTGGAAACACCATATATTTT
CDR3 protein: CSAKDKVVGNTIYF
clone size: few
CDR3 length: 14
V gene: TRBV20-1
D gene: -
J gene: TRBJ1-3

CDR3 DNA: TGCGCCAGCAGCCAAATAAGCGGGACCTCCTACGAGCAGTACTTC
CDR3 protein: CASSQISGTSYEQYF
clone size: -
CDR3 length: 15
V gene: TRBV4-3
D gene: TRBD2
J gene: TRBJ2-7

CDR3 DNA: TGTGCCAGCAGGAGGGGACAGGGGGCGGGCACCGGGGAGCTGTTTTTT
CDR3 protein: CASRRGQGAGTGELFF
clone size: -
CDR3 length: 16
V gene: TRBV6-2/TRBV6-3
D gene: TRBD1
J gene: TRBJ2-2

CDR3 DNA: TGTGCCAGCAGCCCGTTGTCCACTAACCGAAACAATGAGCAGTTCTTC
CDR3 protein: CASSPLSTNRNNEQFF
clone size: many
CDR3 length: 16
V gene: TRBV11-2
D gene: -
J gene: TRBJ2-1

CDR3 DNA: TGTGCCTGGAGTGTACAGCGGACTAGCGTCCGCACAGATACGCAGTATTTT
CDR3 protein: CAWSVQRTSVRTDTQYF
clone size: few
CDR3 length: 17
V gene: TRBV30
D gene: TRBD2
J gene: TRBJ2-3

CDR3 DNA: TGTGCCAGCACCTCGGGCGGGGACACTGAAGCTTTCTTT
CDR3 protein: CASTSGGDTEAFF
clone size: -
CDR3 length: 13
V gene: TRBV7-9
D gene: -
J gene: TRBJ1-1

CDR3 DNA: TGCAGTGCTAGACTCGGGGCGCGGGAGGCCCCGTACGAGCAGTACTTC
CDR3 protein: CSARLGAREAPYEQYF
clone size: -
CDR3 length: 16
V gene: TRBV20-1
D gene: TRBD2
J gene: TRBJ2-7

CDR3 DNA: TGTGCCAGCAGTTACGAGAGGACATTGCAGTACTTC
CDR3 protein: CASSYERTLQYF
clone size: few
CDR3 length: 12
V gene: TRBV6-9
D gene: -
J gene: TRBJ2-7

CDR3 DNA: TGTGCCAGCAGTTTCAACAGGGGGGGCCTTCAGCCCCAGCATTTT
CDR3 protein: CASSFNRGGLQPQHF
clone size: many
CDR3 length: 15
V gene: TRBV28
D gene: TRBD1
J gene: TRBJ1-5

CDR3 DNA: TGTGCCAGCAGTTCCCCCCCGGGACTAGCGGGAGGTTGGGAGCAGTTCTTC
CDR3 protein: CASSSPPGLAGGWEQFF
clone size: few
CDR3 length: 17
V gene: TRBV11-1
D gene: TRBD2
J gene: TRBJ2-1

CDR3 DNA: TGTGCCAGCTCCCGAGGGGGGCACACTGAAGCTTTCTTT
CDR3 protein: CASSRGGHTEAFF
clone size: many
CDR3 length: 13
V gene: TRBV18
D gene: -
J gene: TRBJ1-1

CDR3 DNA: TGTGCCAGCAGCCAACTTGGCCACTGGGATACGCAGTATTTT
CDR3 protein: CASSQLGHWDTQYF
clone size: many
CDR3 length: 14
V gene: TRBV11-2
D gene: -
J gene: TRBJ2-3

CDR3 DNA: TGTGCCAGCAGTTACAGGGGGCTGGGGAACACTGAAGCTTTCTTT
CDR3 protein: CASSYRGLGNTEAFF
clone size: -
CDR3 length: 15
V gene: TRBV6-5
D gene: TRBD1
J gene: TRBJ1-1

CDR3 DNA: TGTGCCAGCAGGGACAGAATGATGAACACTGAAGCTTTCTTT
CDR3 protein: CASRDRMMNTEAFF
clone size: many
CDR3 length: 14
V gene: TRBV7-2
D gene: -
J gene: TRBJ1-1

CDR3 DNA: TGTGCCAGCAGCGAAGGACAGACCAATCAGCCCCAGCATTTT
CDR3 protein: CASSEGQTNQPQHF
clone size: few
CDR3 length: 14
V gene: TRBV5-5
D gene: -
J gene: TRBJ1-5

CDR3 DNA: TGCAGTGCTAGACCGACAGGGTTCCTCTTCTCCAATCAGCCCCAGCATTTT
CDR3 protein: CSARPTGFLFSNQPQHF
clone size: many
CDR3 length: 17
V gene: TRBV20-1
D gene: TRBD1
J gene: TRBJ1-5

CDR3 DNA: TGCAGCGTTGGTTTAGATACGCAGTATTTT
CDR3 protein: CSVGLDTQYF
clone size: few
CDR3 length: 10
V gene: TRBV29-1
D gene: -
J gene: TRBJ2-3

CDR3 DNA: TGTGCCACCAACGCGGGAGTAAAGCGGACCCAGTACTTC
CDR3 protein: CATNAGVKRTQYF
clone size: many
CDR3 length: 13
V gene: TRBV28
D gene: TRBD2
J gene: TRBJ2-5

CDR3 DNA: TGTGCCAGCAGCCAAGGACTACTTAAAGATACGCAGTATTTT
CDR3 protein: CASSQGLLKDTQYF
clone size: -
CDR3 length: 14
V gene: TRBV7-9
D gene: -
J gene: TRBJ2-3

CDR3 DNA: TGTGCCAGCTCCGGACTAGCGGGAGGGCCGATAGGGGATACGCAGTATTTT
CDR3 protein: CASSGLAGGPIGDTQYF
clone size: many
CDR3 length: 17
V gene: TRBV27
D gene: TRBD2
J gene: TRBJ2-3

CDR3 DNA: TGTGCCAGCAGCGTAGACCCCTCGACAGAAAACTATGGCTACACCTTC
CDR3 protein: CASSVDPSTENYGYTF
clone size: many
CDR3 length: 16
V gene: TRBV9
D gene: -
J gene: TRBJ1-2

CDR3 DNA: TGTGCCAGCAGTTCCCCATCCCTAGCGGGAGAAAAGGGATTCAATGAGCAGTTCTTC
CDR3 protein: CASSSPSLAGEKGFNEQFF
clone size: many
CDR3 length: 19
V gene: TRBV28
D gene: TRBD2
J gene: TRBJ2-1

CDR3 DNA: TGTGCCATCAGTGCCTCGGGACAGGGGAACAATCAGCCCCAGCATTTT
CDR3 protein: CAISASGQGNNQPQHF
clone size: -
CDR3 length: 16
V gene: TRBV10-3
D gene: TRBD1
J gene: TRBJ1-5

CDR3 DNA: TGTGCCAGCAGCGTAGCTACGGGGAGAAAGCAGTTCTTC
CDR3 protein: CASSVATGRKQFF
clone size: -
CDR3 length: 13
V gene: TRBV9
D gene: -
J gene: TRBJ2-1

CDR3 DNA: TGTGCCAGCAGTCGAGACTCAAACATTCAGTACTTC
CDR3 protein: CASSRDSNIQYF
clone size: many
CDR3 length: 12
V gene: TRBV7-9
D gene: -
J gene: TRBJ2-4

CDR3 DNA: TGTGCCAGCAGCGCGGGACCCAACCCGAACACCGGGGAGCTGTTTTTT
CDR3 protein: CASSAGPNPNTGELFF
clone size: -
CDR3 length: 16
V gene: TRBV9
D gene: -
J gene: TRBJ2-2

CDR3 DNA: TGTGCCAGCAGTTCCCTGGGGGACAGGGGATTGAGGGAGCAGTACTTC
CDR3 protein: CASSSLGDRGLREQYF
clone size: many
CDR3 length: 16
V gene: TRBV6-1
D gene: TRBD1
J gene: TRBJ2-7

CDR3 DNA: TGCAGCGTTGAGTTCTGGGATGAGCAGTTCTTC
CDR3 protein: CSVEFWDEQFF
clone size: -
CDR3 length: 11
V gene: TRBV29-1
D gene: -
J gene: TRBJ2-1

CDR3 DNA: TGTGCCACCAGCAGAGTTCCGGTCTACGAGCAGTACTTC
CDR3 protein: CATSRVPVYEQYF
clone size: -
CDR3 length: 13
V gene: TRBV15
D gene: -
J gene: TRBJ2-7

CDR3 DNA: TGCAGTGCTAGAGACCCATCAAAACCTAATTCTAATGAAAAACTGTTTTTT
CDR3 protein: CSARDPSKPNSNEKLFF
clone size: -
CDR3 length: 17
V gene: TRBV20-1
D gene: -
J gene: TRBJ1-4

CDR3 DNA: TGCGCCAGCAGCTCCGGGACCATCACAGATACGCAGTATTTT
CDR3 protein: CASSSGTITDTQYF
clone size: many
CDR3 length: 14
V gene: TRBV5-1
D gene: -
J gene: TRBJ2-3

CDR3 DNA: TGCAGTGCTAGAGTAGGGGGGAACGGAAACATTCAGTACTTC
CDR3 protein: CSARVGGNGNIQYF
clone size: few
CDR3 length: 14
V gene: TRBV20-1
D gene: -
J gene: TRBJ2-4

CDR3 DNA: TGTGCCAGCAGCTTAATCGCTAGCGGAATGGGGGAGCAGTACTTC
CDR3 protein: CASSLIASGMGEQYF
clone size: many
CDR3 length: 15
V gene: TRBV11-2
D gene: TRBD2
J gene: TRBJ2-7

CDR3 DNA: TGTGCCACCAGTGACCCGACTAGCGGAAACTACGAGCAGTACTTC
CDR3 protein: CATSDPTSGNYEQYF
clone size: many
CDR3 length: 15
V gene: TRBV24-1
D gene: TRBD2
J gene: TRBJ2-7

CDR3 DNA: TGTGCCAGCAGCCCAGACAAGAGCTCTGGAAACACCATATATTTT
CDR3 protein: CASSPDKSSGNTIYF
clone size: few
CDR3 length: 15
V gene: TRBV6-1
D gene: -
J gene: TRBJ1-3

CDR3 DNA: TGTGCCAGCGCGAGGGGGTGGACCGGGGAGCTGTTTTTT
CDR3 protein: CASARGWTGELFF
clone size: many
CDR3 length: 13
V gene: TRBV6-2/TRBV6-3
D gene: -
J gene: TRBJ2-2

CDR3 DNA: TGTGCCAGCAGTTTTGTGGGTACCTACAATGAGCAGTTCTTC
CDR3 protein: CASSFVGTYNEQFF
clone size: -
CDR3 length: 14
V gene: TRBV12-3/TRBV12-4
D gene: -
J gene: TRBJ2-1

CDR3 DNA: TGCAGTGCTAGAGAATGGCGTGGAGAGACCCAGTACTTC
CDR3 protein: CSAREWRGETQYF
clone size: -
CDR3 length: 13
V gene: TRBV20-1
D gene: -
J gene: TRBJ2-5

CDR3 DNA: TGTGCCATCAGGGGGGAGGGGCCCTACGAGCAGTACTTC
CDR3 protein: CAIRGEGPYEQYF
clone size: once
CDR3 length: 13
V gene: TRBV10-3
D gene: TRBD2
J gene: TRBJ2-7

CDR3 DNA: TGTGCCATCAGTGACCGACAGGGGATGGGCTATGGCTACACCTTC
CDR3 protein: CAISDRQGMGYGYTF
clone size: many
CDR3 length: 15
V gene: TRBV10-3
D gene: TRBD1
J gene: TRBJ1-2